These 9 T cell receptor beta chains were sequenced from one sample in a study of blood T cell repertoires in COVID-19. Sequencing was performed with immunoSEQ multiplex PCR; in TCRdb, only in-frame clones are kept and a portion is missing. The sample contains under 250,000 clones, under 90% of which appear only once. Sequenced: peripheral blood. These receptors were obtained from a woman in her fifties or sixties who had recovered from COVID-19.

The gene calls are TRBV11-2 and TRBJ2-7, with D uncertain. This CDR3 region has 17 residues. Germline-derived CDR1 and CDR2 are SGHAT and FQNNGV. Trimming took off 2 bases at V and 2 bases at J, with 19 bases between the two ends. The CDR3 loop is CASSLTLGDSIPYEQYF. DNA for the CDR3: TGTGCCAGCAGCTTAACCCTAGGTGACTCGATCCCCTACGAGCAGTACTTC.

J is TRBJ1-1 and V is TRBV6-5; the D gene is possibly TRBD1 (6 bases). Germline CDR1 reads MNHEY; CDR2 reads SVGAGI. The CDR3 spans 14 residues. V was clipped by 5 bases and J by 5 bases, with 15 bases between them. CDR3 nucleotides: TGTGCCAGCAGTAGCTGGGGGCGGGGGACTGAAGCTTTCTTT. As protein: CASSSWGRGTEAFF.

The chain employs TRBV5-4 and TRBJ1-2; maybe TRBD1 (5 bases). V lost 4 bases and J 4 bases, leaving 17 bases between the germline ends. Germline V gene lookup returns CDR1 SGHNT and CDR2 YYREEE (reference sequence). The CDR3 loop spans 15 amino acids. The CDR3 DNA reads as TGTGCCAGCAGCCGCGTGGGGGGGGAACTCTATGGCTACACCTTC. The encoded protein is CASSRVGGELYGYTF.

The chain uses TRBV9 and TRBJ2-3, with 14 nucleotides matching TRBD2. This CDR3 has 19 residues. Germline CDR1 SGDLS, CDR2 YYNGEE. V trimming: 3 bases; J trimming: 0 bases; junction bases outside the gene matches: 9. This chain's CDR3 is CASSALTSGGAYSTDTQYF. The CDR3, as DNA: TGTGCCAGCAGCGCCCTGACTAGCGGGGGGGCCTATAGCACAGATACGCAGTATTTT.

The chain joins TRBV30 to TRBJ1-2, with a weak D call TRBD1 (5 bases). This CDR3 contains 12 residues. CDR1 and CDR2 (germline): GTSNPN, SVGIG (reference sequence). V lost 3 bases and J 7 bases, leaving 12 bases between the germline ends. Here the CDR3 DNA reads TGTGCCTGGAGCTCGGGGGTAGGTGGCTACACCTTC. Amino acids: CAWSSGVGGYTF.

The sample holds one count of this clone. This chain connects TRBV5-4 to TRBJ2-6; D call uncertain. Germline V gene data show CDR1 as SGHNT and CDR2 as YYREEE (reference sequence). The CDR3 totals 16 residues. V lost 4 bases and J 0 bases, leaving 11 bases between the germline ends. The DNA of the CDR3 is TGTGCCAGCAGCCCGGGTTCGGGCTCTGGGGCCAACGTCCTGACTTTC. It codes for CASSPGSGSGANVLTF. Based on the CDR3 plus reference TRBV5-4 and TRBJ2-6, the full variable domain is ETGVTQSPTHLIKTRGQQVTLRCSSQSGHNTVSWYQQALGQGPQFIFQYYREEENGRGNFPPRFSGLQFPNYSSELNVNALELDDSALYLCASSPGSGSGANVLTFGAGSRLTVL.

This clone was picked up a small number of times. This chain links TRBV18 with TRBJ2-1, with 7 bases identical to TRBD2. This CDR3 has 14 residues. Germline assignment: CDR1 KGHSH and CDR2 LQKENI. The V and J ends lost 0 bases and 9 bases, in that order; junction bases with no gene match: 5. The DNA for the CDR3 is TGTGCCAGCTCACCACCGAGCGGGGTGATTGAGCAGTTCTTC. It is translated as CASSPPSGVIEQFF.

The chain is built from TRBV27 and TRBJ1-1; tentatively, D is TRBD1 (6 bases). Germline loops: CDR1 MNHEY, CDR2 SMNVEV (reference sequence). The CDR3 consists of 14 residues. V gave up 1 base and J gave up 6 bases, with 12 bases separating them. The CDR3 loop reads CASSLYYSGAEAFF. DNA for the CDR3: TGTGCCAGCAGTTTATACTATTCAGGGGCTGAAGCTTTCTTT.

The chain couples TRBV9 to TRBJ2-3; 9 bases map to TRBD2. Germline V lookup: CDR1 SGDLS, CDR2 YYNGEE. Trimming cost V 4 bases and J 3 bases; bases outside gene matches: 9. The CDR3 loop spans 16 amino acids. For the CDR3, the DNA is TGTGCCAGCAGCTTCTCGGCGGGGGGGCCGACAGATACGCAGTATTTT. Its translation: CASSFSAGGPTDTQYF.